This TCR beta chain was recovered during a study of cytotoxic CD8 clonotypes in ibrutinib-treated CLL. Study summary: Samples showed on average around 250,000 productive templates and about 94,000 productive rearrangements.

TCR beta libraries used approximately 1.8 micrograms of genomic DNA from cryopreserved PBMCs. The protocol was immunoSEQ multiplex PCR, while the TCRdb copy is restricted to in-frame clones and leaves out a portion. Of roughly 150,000 clones listed, about 75% are singletons. The germline V gene has CDR1 KGHSH and CDR2 LQKENI. The CDR3 length is 15 residues. Deletions cut 6 bases from V and 4 bases from J, with 18 bases between. The sequences come from PBMCs, collected after 24 months of ibrutinib treatment. V gene TRBV18 combines with J gene TRBJ1-1; D is perhaps TRBD1 (5 bases). The clonotype originates from a human donor with chronic lymphocytic leukemia. In DNA, the CDR3 is TGTGCCAGCTCCATCGGTCAGGGAAGGTTCACTGAAGCTTTCTTT. Residues: CASSIGQGRFTEAFF.